This TCR beta chain was found in a study of shared clonotypes between healthy human individuals. This CDR3 region has 14 residues. The germline gives CDR1 MNHNY, CDR2 SVGAGI (reference sequence). Trimming cost V 7 bases and J 5 bases, with 15 bases left between them. Sequenced by immunoSEQ multiplex PCR; TCRdb stores in-frame clones only, minus some. The data hold hundreds of thousands of clones, with 55% to 85% observed a single time. This sequence joins TRBV6-6 and TRBJ1-5, with D tentatively TRBD1 (5 bases). The source of this sequence is a woman aged 30 to 39 in good health. The specimen sequenced was memory CD4+ T cells sorted from blood. As for subset: CD45RA-negative fraction. As DNA, the CDR3 is TGTGCCAGCACTAGGGGAAAAAGAGATCAGCCCCAGCATTTT. Its translation: CASTRGKRDQPQHF.